What follows are 22 T cell receptor beta chains derived from one specimen sequenced in a study of early stage breast cancer tumors. TCRdb's copy holds only in-frame clones and misses some; the assay was immunoSEQ multiplex PCR. This repertoire shows some 29,000 clones, just under 85% found once; its top ten account for 9.3%. The sample comprised blood. Every receptor here comes from a person aged 50 to 59 with breast cancer.

The CDR3 here is CASSPIGNQETQYF. The CDR3 bases are TGCGCCAGCAGCCCGATCGGGAACCAAGAGACCCAGTACTTC. The chain has TRBV5-1 and TRBJ2-5, with a possible D match to TRBD2 (5 bases). Trimming removed 4 bases at V and 0 bases at J, with 10 bases between. Germline V CDR1 and CDR2: SGHRS, YFSETQ. The CDR3 extends over 14 amino acids.

The V call is TRBV10-3, the J call TRBJ1-2, with no clear D. V dropped 1 base and J dropped 7 bases, with 13 bases sitting between them. CDR3 length: 14 residues. Germline values: CDR1 ENHRY, CDR2 SYGVKD. Written as DNA, the CDR3 is TGTGCCATCAGTGAGTTGGCGGGCCAGGTTGGCTACACCTTC. Translated: CAISELAGQVGYTF.

This clone is a singleton in its sample. The chain carries TRBV10-3 and TRBJ2-5; unclear D gene. Trimming pared 0 bases from V and 4 bases from J, leaving 6 bases between. The V gene's germline CDR1 is ENHRY and CDR2 SYGVKD. The CDR3 consists of 13 residues. This CDR3 is CAISESTTETQYF. For the CDR3, the DNA is TGTGCCATCAGTGAGTCGACAACAGAGACCCAGTACTTC.

The chain links TRBV7-9 to TRBJ2-1; TRBD2 agrees at 14 bases. This CDR3 is 17 amino acids long. With 3 bases clipped from V and 1 base from J, the junction kept 2 bases outside the gene matches. CDR1 SEHNR and CDR2 FQNEAQ come from the germline V gene (reference sequence). The CDR3 coding sequence is TGTGCCAGCAGCTTGACTAGCGGGGGGGCTTCCTACAATGAGCAGTTCTTC. Amino acids: CASSLTSGGASYNEQFF.

This chain uses TRBV9 with TRBJ2-5, with 9 bases matching TRBD2. Germline lookup yields CDR1 SGDLS and CDR2 YYNGEE. This CDR3 region has 17 residues. V gave up 0 bases and J gave up 5 bases; unmatched junction bases: 11. CDR3 DNA: TGTGCCAGCAGCGTAGGGACGGGCGGGAGGGCCTTGGAGACCCAGTACTTC. It codes for CASSVGTGGRALETQYF.

The chain employs TRBV7-2 and TRBJ2-3; tentative D call: TRBD2 (5 bases). The CDR3 is made up of 13 amino acids. Germline CDR1 SGHTA, CDR2 FQGNSA. V was pared by 4 bases and J by 6 bases, with 11 bases between. CDR3 sequence reads: CASSSTSRDTQYF. Written as DNA, the CDR3 is TGTGCCAGCAGCTCTACTAGTCGTGATACGCAGTATTTT. The full variable domain, completed using reference TRBV7-2 and TRBJ2-3, is GAGVSQSPSNKVTEKGKDVELRCDPISGHTALYWYRQSLGQGLEFLIYFQGNSAPDKSGLPSDRFSAERTGGSVSTLTIQRTQQEDSAVYLCASSSTSRDTQYFGPGTRLTVL.

This chain connects TRBV29-1 to TRBJ2-5, with D possibly being TRBD2 (5 bases). V lost 7 bases, J lost 2 bases, and 14 bases lay in between. This CDR3 is built from 13 residues. Germline loops: CDR1 SQVTM, CDR2 ANQGSEA. The CDR3 here is CSAPFRGQETQYF. The CDR3 DNA reads TGCAGCGCTCCGTTTAGAGGGCAAGAGACCCAGTACTTC.

DNA for the CDR3: TGCGCCAGCAGCTTGGGACAGTCCTACGAGCAGTACTTC. This gives the protein CASSLGQSYEQYF. J is TRBJ2-7 and V is TRBV5-1; possible D gene TRBD1, 5 bases. Germline V lookup: CDR1 SGHRS, CDR2 YFSETQ. V lost 0 bases, J lost 1 base, and 5 bases lay in between. The CDR3 sequence is 13 residues long.

The V and J genes are TRBV19 and TRBJ2-2; weak D call: TRBD2 (6 bases). Trimming took off 1 base at V and 4 bases at J, with 10 bases between the two ends. Germline V gene lookup returns CDR1 LNHDA and CDR2 SQIVND (reference sequence). The CDR3 is made up of 15 amino acids. The CDR3 DNA reads as TGTGCCAGTAGTATAGTTGGACTAAGCACCGGGGAGCTGTTTTTT. It codes for CASSIVGLSTGELFF.

CDR3 protein: CASNRDYTDTQYF. The CDR3 region has the DNA TGTGCCAGCAATAGGGACTACACAGATACGCAGTATTTT. This chain links TRBV6-6 with TRBJ2-3; 7 bases agree with TRBD2. The germline V gene has CDR1 MNHNY and CDR2 SVGAGI (reference sequence). The V segment lost 7 bases and the J segment 2 bases; nucleotides outside the gene matches: 3. The CDR3 totals 13 residues.

The chain combines TRBV7-2 with TRBJ2-7; D is unclear. This CDR3 contains 13 residues. Trimming pared 3 bases from V and 3 bases from J, leaving 9 bases between. Germline CDR1 is SGHTA and CDR2 is FQGNSA. This CDR3 is CASSLNSDYEQYF. Written as DNA, the CDR3 is TGTGCCAGCAGCTTGAATTCCGACTACGAGCAGTACTTC.

The chain combines TRBV5-1 with TRBJ2-1; 8 positions agree with TRBD2. CDR3 length: 15 amino acids. V lost 0 bases to trimming and J lost 4 bases; unmatched junction nucleotides: 3. Germline CDR1 reads SGHRS; CDR2 reads YFSETQ. In DNA, the CDR3 is TGCGCCAGCAGCTTGGGAGCGGGGGTATACAATGAGCAGTTCTTC. As protein: CASSLGAGVYNEQFF.

This chain joins TRBV7-2 and TRBJ2-7, with unresolved D. CDR1 is SGHTA and CDR2 is FQGNSA in the germline V gene. The CDR3 is made up of 15 amino acids. V was trimmed by 5 bases and J by 0 bases, leaving 14 bases between them. The CDR3 DNA reads as TGTGCCAGCAGCCGGCCGAGGTACAGCTCCTACGAGCAGTACTTC. The encoded protein is CASSRPRYSSYEQYF.

The chain links TRBV5-1 to TRBJ2-1; 8 bases are a match to TRBD2. This CDR3 contains 18 residues. The V segment lost 0 bases and the J segment 0 bases; nucleotides outside the gene matches: 8. CDR1 SGHRS and CDR2 YFSETQ come from the germline V gene. CDR3 bases: TGCGCCAGCAGCTTGGGGGTCCTTACTAGCGGCTCCTACAATGAGCAGTTCTTC. This codes for CASSLGVLTSGSYNEQFF.

This chain uses TRBV5-6 with TRBJ1-2; TRBD1 might be the D (5 bases). Germline V gives CDR1 SGHDT, CDR2 YYEEEE. V lost 2 bases and J lost 7, with 24 bases in between. The CDR3 has 17 residues. This CDR3 reads CASSFIFTQGGRFGYTF. The CDR3 DNA sequence: TGTGCCAGCAGCTTTATCTTTACTCAGGGAGGACGGTTTGGCTACACCTTC.

This clone was counted a single time. V gene TRBV6-6 combines with J gene TRBJ2-5; maybe TRBD1 (6 bases). Per germline, CDR1 MNHNY and CDR2 SVGAGI (reference sequence). The CDR3 extends over 16 amino acids. The V gene lost 9 bases and the J gene lost 5 bases, with 25 bases spanning the gap. The CDR3 sequence is CASRPNRETGRETQYF. CDR3 coding DNA: TGTGCCAGTCGACCTAACAGGGAAACAGGACGGGAGACCCAGTACTTC.

This clone was recorded only once. The chain couples TRBV7-6 to TRBJ2-3, with a possible D match to TRBD1 (7 bases). This CDR3 contains 14 residues. CDR1 SGHVS and CDR2 FNYEAQ come from the germline V gene. V lost 1 base and J 5 bases, leaving 10 bases between the germline ends. The CDR3 DNA follows: TGTGCCAGCAGCTTAGGTCAGGGGGGAGATACGCAGTATTTT. Protein: CASSLGQGGDTQYF.

The J gene is TRBJ2-3, the V gene TRBV19; D is perhaps TRBD1 (5 bases). Germline CDR1 and CDR2: LNHDA and SQIVND (reference sequence). Trimming removed 3 bases at V and 1 base at J, with 11 bases between. CDR3 length equals 15 residues. The CDR3 bases are TGTGCCAGTAGTATCTCCAGGGCCGGCACAGATACGCAGTATTTT. Its protein product is CASSISRAGTDTQYF. The whole variable domain, remainder taken from reference TRBV19 and TRBJ2-3, is DGGITQSPKYLFRKEGQNVTLSCEQNLNHDAMYWYRQDPGQGLRLIYYSQIVNDFQKGDIAEGYSVSREKKESFPLTVTSAQKNPTAFYLCASSISRAGTDTQYFGPGTRLTVL.

This clone occurred once. This chain connects TRBV25-1 to TRBJ2-5; 8 bases align to TRBD2. Germline V gene lookup returns CDR1 MGHDK and CDR2 SYGVNS. Unmatched junction bases numbered 3, after V lost 7 bases and J lost 2 bases. The CDR3 runs to 13 residues. The CDR3 loop reads CASTGGGQETQYF. CDR3 bases: TGTGCCAGCACCGGGGGGGGGCAAGAGACCCAGTACTTC.

The genes are TRBV19 and TRBJ2-2; possibly TRBD1 for D (6 bases). The CDR3 spans 16 residues. Trimming removed 4 bases from V and 0 bases from J, with 12 bases in between. CDR1 is LNHDA, CDR2 SQIVND, per germline (reference sequence). CDR3 bases: TGTGCCAGTAGTACTCTGGGACACGCGAACACCGGGGAGCTGTTTTTT. It codes for CASSTLGHANTGELFF.

The chain is built from TRBV19 and TRBJ2-7; 7 bases are a match to TRBD1. The CDR3 spans 14 residues. V shed 5 bases and J 2 bases; nucleotides not matched to a gene: 6. The germline V gene has CDR1 LNHDA and CDR2 SQIVND (reference sequence). CDR3 DNA sequence: TGTGCCAGTAGTCCGACAAGGGGGCCCTACGAGCAGTACTTC. This encodes CASSPTRGPYEQYF.

The V call is TRBV15, the J call TRBJ2-1; 11 bases match TRBD1. The CDR3 has 15 residues. The V gene end was trimmed by 5 bases and the J gene end by 7 bases; junction bases not matched to a gene: 7. Germline loops: CDR1 LNHNV, CDR2 YYDKDF (reference sequence). The CDR3 nucleotides are TGTGCCACCAGCGCACCGGGACAGGGGGGGAATGAGCAGTTCTTC. Translated, it gives CATSAPGQGGNEQFF.